This TCR beta chain is drawn from a study of shared clonotypes between healthy human individuals. Across the whole study: CD4 naive cells filled three plates per donor, CD4 memory three, CD8 naive two and CD8 memory one.

Points from the study as a whole: Inspection by rarefaction showed sorted-subset sequencing to be incomplete despite large depth. Clonotypes not shared had lower generation probabilities than those common to all four donors.

Positively selected for CCR7, the CD45RO-negative cells used as naive CD8 cells excluded terminally differentiated effector memory CD45RA+ cells. The germline V gene encodes CDR1 MNHEY and CDR2 SMNVEV (reference sequence). Trimming took off 6 bases at V and 9 bases at J, with 15 bases between the two ends. This CDR3 has 13 residues. TCRdb's copy holds only in-frame clones and misses some; the assay was immunoSEQ multiplex PCR. The repertoire holds around 1.9 million clones, with more than 85% as singletons. Concerning this clone itself: Its antigen is unidentified.

The sequenced sample was naive CD8+ T cells from PBMCs. This chain joins TRBV27 and TRBJ1-5; D perhaps matches TRBD1 (5 bases). The TCR was taken from a man aged 18 to 29 in good health. Some clones in this sample may be carry-over from other donors' samples. CDR3 region: CASSTHFGGPQHF. The CDR3 region has the DNA TGTGCCAGCAGCACTCATTTCGGGGGGCCCCAGCATTTT.